This T cell receptor beta chain was profiled in a study of patients and donors after allogeneic stem cell transplantation. Germline loops: CDR1 SQVTM, CDR2 ANQGSEA. The length of the CDR3 is 13 residues. After removal of 6 bases from V and 8 bases from J, the junction contained 7 bases not matched to a gene. There are a few counts of this clonotype. Each CDR3 protein gets one entry after TCRdb re-called the RT-PCR reads with MiXCR. The sample contains approximately 61,000 distinct CDR3 sequences, 13% of which appear only once. The origin of this receptor is a human donor who was either an allogeneic HSCT recipient or a stem cell or donor lymphocyte infusion donor (not recorded which). It is not recorded whose cells these are; they may come from a transplant donor. The sequenced material came from blood, either unsorted or a sorted T cell fraction (not recorded which). V gene TRBV29-1 combines with J gene TRBJ2-1, with 10 bases matching TRBD1. This CDR3 reads CSVGDRGGHEQFF. CDR3 nucleotide sequence: TGCAGCGTCGGGGACAGGGGAGGTCATGAGCAGTTCTTC.